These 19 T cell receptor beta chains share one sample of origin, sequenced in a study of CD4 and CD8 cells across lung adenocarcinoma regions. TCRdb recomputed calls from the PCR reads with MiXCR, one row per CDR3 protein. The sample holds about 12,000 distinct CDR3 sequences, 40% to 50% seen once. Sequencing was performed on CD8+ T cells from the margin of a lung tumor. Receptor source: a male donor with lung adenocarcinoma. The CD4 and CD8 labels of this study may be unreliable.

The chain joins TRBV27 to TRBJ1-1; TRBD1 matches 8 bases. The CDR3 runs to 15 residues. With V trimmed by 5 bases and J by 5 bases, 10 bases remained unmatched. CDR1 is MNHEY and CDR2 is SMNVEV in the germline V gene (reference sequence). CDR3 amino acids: CASSGAGGSGTEAFF. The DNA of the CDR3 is TGTGCCAGCAGTGGAGCAGGGGGCTCAGGAACTGAAGCTTTCTTT.

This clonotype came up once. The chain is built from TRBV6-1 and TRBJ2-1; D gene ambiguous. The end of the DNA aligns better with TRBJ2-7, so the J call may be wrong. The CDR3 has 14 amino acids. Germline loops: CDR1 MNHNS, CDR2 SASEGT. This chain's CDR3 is CASSPGYPGYEQYF. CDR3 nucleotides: TGTGCCAGCAGCCCGGGTTACCCCGGTTACGAGCAGTACTTC.

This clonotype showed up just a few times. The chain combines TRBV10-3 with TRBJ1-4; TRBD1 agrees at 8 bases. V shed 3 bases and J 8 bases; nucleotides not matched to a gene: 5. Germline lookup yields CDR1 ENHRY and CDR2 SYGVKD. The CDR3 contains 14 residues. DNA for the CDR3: TGTGCCATCAGTGAACGGACAGGGTGGGAAAAACTGTTTTTT. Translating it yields CAISERTGWEKLFF.

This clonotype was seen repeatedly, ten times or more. The CDR3 loop reads CASTATSSGKNIQYF. CDR3 nucleotides: TGTGCCAGCACTGCGACTAGCTCGGGCAAAAACATTCAGTACTTC. V is TRBV6-1 and J is TRBJ2-4, with 7 bases that match TRBD2. V shed 7 bases and J 3 bases; nucleotides not matched to a gene: 9. This CDR3 is built from 15 residues. The germline CDR1 and CDR2 sequences are MNHNS and SASEGT.

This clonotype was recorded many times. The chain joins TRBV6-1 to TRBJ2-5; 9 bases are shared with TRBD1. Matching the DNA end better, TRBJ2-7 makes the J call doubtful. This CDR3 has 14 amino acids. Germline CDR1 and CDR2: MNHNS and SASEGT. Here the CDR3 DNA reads TGTGCCAGCAGTGTGAACAGGGGGCCCTACGAGCAGTACTTC. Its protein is CASSVNRGPYEQYF.

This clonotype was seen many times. The CDR3 sequence is CASSDRTGFGEQFF. DNA of the CDR3: TGTGCCAGCAGTGACAGGACAGGGTTCGGGGAGCAGTTCTTC. This chain connects TRBV6-1 to TRBJ2-1; 8 nucleotides line up with TRBD1. V lost 3 bases, J lost 10 bases, and 8 bases stayed unmatched. The CDR3 loop spans 14 amino acids. Germline CDR1 and CDR2: MNHNS and SASEGT.

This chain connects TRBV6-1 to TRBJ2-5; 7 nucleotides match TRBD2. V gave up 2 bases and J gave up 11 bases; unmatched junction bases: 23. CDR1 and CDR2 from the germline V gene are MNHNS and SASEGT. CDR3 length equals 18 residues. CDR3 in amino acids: CASSEIGTGGRATDTQYF. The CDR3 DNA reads TGTGCCAGCAGTGAAATCGGGACGGGCGGGAGAGCTACAGACACTCAGTACTTC.

This chain's CDR3 is CASGGGAGRDTETQYF. The CDR3 region has the DNA TGTGCTAGCGGGGGCGGCGCGGGCCGTGACACAGAGACGCAGTACTTC. The chain combines TRBV27 with TRBJ2-3; 9 bases line up with TRBD2. The DNA end lines up better with TRBJ2-7; the J call may be wrong. The CDR3 runs 16 residues. Germline values: CDR1 MNHEY, CDR2 SMNVEV (reference sequence).

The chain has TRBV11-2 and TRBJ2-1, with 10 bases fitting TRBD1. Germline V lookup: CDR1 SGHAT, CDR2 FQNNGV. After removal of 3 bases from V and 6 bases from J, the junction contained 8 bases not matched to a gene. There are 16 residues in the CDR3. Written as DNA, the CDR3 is TGTGCCAGCAGCTTTCAGACAGGGGGCCTGGTCAATGAGCAGTTCTTC. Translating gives CASSFQTGGLVNEQFF.

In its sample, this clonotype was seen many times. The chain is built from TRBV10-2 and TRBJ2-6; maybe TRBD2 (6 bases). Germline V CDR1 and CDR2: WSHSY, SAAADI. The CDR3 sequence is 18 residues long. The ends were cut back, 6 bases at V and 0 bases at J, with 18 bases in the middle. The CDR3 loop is CASREGLQGTSGANVLTF. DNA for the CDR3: TGCGCCAGCAGGGAGGGGTTGCAGGGAACCTCTGGGGCCAACGTCCTGACTTTC.

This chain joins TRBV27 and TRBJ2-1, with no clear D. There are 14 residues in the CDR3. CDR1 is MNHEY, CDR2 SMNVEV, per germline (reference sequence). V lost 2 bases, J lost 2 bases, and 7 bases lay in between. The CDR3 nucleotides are TGTGCCAGCAGTTTAGAGAGACCCTACAATGAGCAGTTCTTC. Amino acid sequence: CASSLERPYNEQFF.

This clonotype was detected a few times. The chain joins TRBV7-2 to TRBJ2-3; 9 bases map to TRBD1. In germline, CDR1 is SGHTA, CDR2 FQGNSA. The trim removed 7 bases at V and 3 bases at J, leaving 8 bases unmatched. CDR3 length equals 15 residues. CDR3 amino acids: CASIPTGGATDTQYF. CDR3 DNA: TGTGCCAGCATCCCGACAGGGGGAGCGACAGATACGCAGTATTTT.

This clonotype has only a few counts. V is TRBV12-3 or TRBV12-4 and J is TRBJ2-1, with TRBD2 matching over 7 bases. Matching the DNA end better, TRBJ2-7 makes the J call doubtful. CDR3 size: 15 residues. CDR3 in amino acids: CASSLESSGYNEQYF. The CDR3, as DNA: TGTGCCAGCAGTTTGGAGTCTAGCGGCTACAATGAGCAGTACTTC.

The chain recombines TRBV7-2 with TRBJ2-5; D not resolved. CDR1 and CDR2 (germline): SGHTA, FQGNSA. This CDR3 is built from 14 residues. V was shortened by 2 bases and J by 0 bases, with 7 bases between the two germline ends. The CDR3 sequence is CASSLYGNQETQYF. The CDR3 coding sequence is TGTGCCAGCAGCTTATATGGCAACCAAGAGACCCAGTACTTC.

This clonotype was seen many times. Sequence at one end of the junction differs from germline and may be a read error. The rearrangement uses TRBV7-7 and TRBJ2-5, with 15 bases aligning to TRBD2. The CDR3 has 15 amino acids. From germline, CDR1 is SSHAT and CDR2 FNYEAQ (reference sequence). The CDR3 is CASSMGLAGGETQYF. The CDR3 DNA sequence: TGTGCTAGCAGCATGGGACTAGCGGGAGGCGAGACCCAGTACTTC. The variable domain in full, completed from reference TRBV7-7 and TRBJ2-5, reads GAGVSQSPRYKVTKRGQDVTLRCDPISSHATLYWYQQALGQGPEFLTYFNYEAQPDKSGLPSDRFSAERPEGSISTLTIQRTEQRDSAMYRCASSMGLAGGETQYFGPGTRLLVL.

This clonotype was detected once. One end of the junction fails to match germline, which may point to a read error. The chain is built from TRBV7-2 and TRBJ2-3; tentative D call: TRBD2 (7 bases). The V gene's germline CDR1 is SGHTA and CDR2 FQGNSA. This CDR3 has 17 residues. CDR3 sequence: CASSLVGGAGATDTQYF. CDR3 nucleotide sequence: TGTGCCAGCAGCTTAGTGGGGGGGGCGGGAGCCACAGATACGCAGTATTTC.

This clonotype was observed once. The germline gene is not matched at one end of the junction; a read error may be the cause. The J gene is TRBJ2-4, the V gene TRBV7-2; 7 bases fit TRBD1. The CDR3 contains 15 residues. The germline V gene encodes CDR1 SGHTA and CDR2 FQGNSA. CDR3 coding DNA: TGTGCCAGGAGCTTAGGGGGCCGCCGCACAGAGACGCAGTATTTC. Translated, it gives CARSLGGRRTETQYF.

CDR3 in DNA: TGTGCCAGGGGTTTGGGGGGCCGCGGCGAGGAGACCCAGTACTTC. It yields the protein CARGLGGRGEETQYF. V and J are TRBV27 and TRBJ2-3; D may correspond to TRBD1 or TRBD2 (6 bases each). With the DNA end fitting TRBJ2-5 better, the J assignment may be wrong. Germline lookup yields CDR1 MNHEY and CDR2 SMNVEV (reference sequence). The CDR3 sequence is 15 residues long.

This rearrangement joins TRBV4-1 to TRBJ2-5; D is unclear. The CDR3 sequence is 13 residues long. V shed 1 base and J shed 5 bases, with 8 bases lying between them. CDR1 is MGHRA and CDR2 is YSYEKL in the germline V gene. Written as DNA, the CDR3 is TGCGCCAGCAGCCAAGTTGGAGCGGAGACCCAGTACTTC. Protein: CASSQVGAETQYF.